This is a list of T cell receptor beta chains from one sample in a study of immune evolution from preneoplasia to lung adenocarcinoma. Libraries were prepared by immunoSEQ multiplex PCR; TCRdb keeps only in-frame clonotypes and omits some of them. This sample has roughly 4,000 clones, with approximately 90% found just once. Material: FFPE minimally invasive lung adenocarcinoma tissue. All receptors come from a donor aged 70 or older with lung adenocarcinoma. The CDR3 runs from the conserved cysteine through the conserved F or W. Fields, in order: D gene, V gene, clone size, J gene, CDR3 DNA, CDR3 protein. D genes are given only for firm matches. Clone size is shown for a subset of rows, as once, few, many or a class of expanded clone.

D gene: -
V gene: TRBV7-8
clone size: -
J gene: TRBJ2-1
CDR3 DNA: TGTGCCAGCAGCTTAGGACTAGCCTACAATGAGCAGTTCTTC
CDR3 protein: CASSLGLAYNEQFF

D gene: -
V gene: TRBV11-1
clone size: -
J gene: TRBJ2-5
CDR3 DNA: TGTGCCAGCAGCTTAGGGAGGGATTCCCGGGGGGAGACCCAGTACTTC
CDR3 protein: CASSLGRDSRGETQYF

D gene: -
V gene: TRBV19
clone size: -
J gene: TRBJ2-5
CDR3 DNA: TGTGCCAGTAGTACTTCTAGAGTTATCCAAGAGACCCAGTACTTC
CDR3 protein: CASSTSRVIQETQYF

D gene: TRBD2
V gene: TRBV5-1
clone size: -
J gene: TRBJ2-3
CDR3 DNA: TGCGCCAGCCGGGACGGGACTAGCGGGAGGGTAGATACGCAGTATTTT
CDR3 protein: CASRDGTSGRVDTQYF

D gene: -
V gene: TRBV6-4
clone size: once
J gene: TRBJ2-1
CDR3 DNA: TGTGCCAGCAGCCACCAGTTAGAAGACAATGAGCAGTTCTTC
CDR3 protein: CASSHQLEDNEQFF

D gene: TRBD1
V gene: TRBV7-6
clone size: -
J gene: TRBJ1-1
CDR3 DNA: TGTGCCAGCAGCCCGGGACAGGGAAATACTGAAGCTTTCTTT
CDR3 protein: CASSPGQGNTEAFF

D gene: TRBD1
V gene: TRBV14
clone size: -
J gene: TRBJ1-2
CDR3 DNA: TGTGCCAGCAGCCCGGGACAGGGGAACTATGGCTACACCTTC
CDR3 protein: CASSPGQGNYGYTF

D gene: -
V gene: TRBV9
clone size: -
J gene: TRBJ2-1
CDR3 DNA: TGTGCCAGCAGCCCCAGACCGATAGGGGGGGGGCGCTACAATGAGCAGTTCTTC
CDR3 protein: CASSPRPIGGGRYNEQFF

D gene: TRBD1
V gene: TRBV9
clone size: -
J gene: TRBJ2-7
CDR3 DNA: TGTGCCAGCAGCCCACCGGGACAGCACTACGAGCAGTATTTC
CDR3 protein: CASSPPGQHYEQYF

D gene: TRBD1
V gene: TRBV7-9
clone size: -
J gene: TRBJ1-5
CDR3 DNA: TGTGCCAGCAGAGCTGGGACAGACGGTCAGCCCCAGCATTTT
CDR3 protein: CASRAGTDGQPQHF

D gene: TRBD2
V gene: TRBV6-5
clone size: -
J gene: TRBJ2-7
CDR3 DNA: TGTGCCAGCAGGCGACTAGCGGTCTACGAGCAGTACTTC
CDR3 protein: CASRRLAVYEQYF

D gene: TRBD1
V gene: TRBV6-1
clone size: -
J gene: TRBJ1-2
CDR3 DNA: TGTGCCAGCAGACCAGGGGGTTATGGCTACACCTTC
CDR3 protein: CASRPGGYGYTF

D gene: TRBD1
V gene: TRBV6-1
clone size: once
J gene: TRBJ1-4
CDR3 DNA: TGTGCCAGCAGTGAAGAGACCCTGGGACAGGGTAATGAAAAACTGTTTTTT
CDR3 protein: CASSEETLGQGNEKLFF

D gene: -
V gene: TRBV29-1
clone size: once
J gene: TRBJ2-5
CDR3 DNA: TGCAGCGTCCGAGAACAGGGAGAGGGCGAGACCCAGTACTTC
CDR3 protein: CSVREQGEGETQYF

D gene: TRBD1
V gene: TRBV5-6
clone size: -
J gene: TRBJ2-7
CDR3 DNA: TGTGCCAGCAGCCTGGGACAGGGCGCCTACGAGCAGTACTTC
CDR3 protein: CASSLGQGAYEQYF